The next 6 T cell receptor beta chains were all read from a single sample in a study of cytomegalovirus exposure and HLA in healthy donors. PCR primers comprised 60 Vbeta and 13 Jbeta primers. Sequencing used immunoSEQ multiplex PCR; TCRdb keeps in-frame clones, though not all of them. The table records some 170,000 clones, around 90% of them present only once. Sequences were obtained from PBMCs. Receptor source: a woman under 40 in good health and CMV-seronegative.

Note on this clone: Relative to the germline gene, one junction end is altered; a read error may explain this. The CDR3 DNA reads as TGTGCCAGCAGGGAACAGGGGACGGGAAGCACCATATATTTT. It is translated as CASREQGTGSTIYF. J is TRBJ1-3 and V is TRBV6-6, with TRBD1 matching over 7 bases. Germline lookup yields CDR1 MNHNY and CDR2 SVGAGI (reference sequence). CDR3 size: 14 residues.

The rearrangement joins TRBV10-2 to TRBJ2-3; 7 bases map to TRBD1. From germline, CDR1 is WSHSY and CDR2 SAAADI. The CDR3 extends over 13 amino acids. V lost 6 bases, J lost 7 bases, and 7 bases stayed unmatched. The CDR3 nucleotides are TGCGCCAGCAGAGACAGGGTGGTAAATACGCAGTATTTT. This sequence encodes CASRDRVVNTQYF.

As to this clone: One junction end does not reproduce the germline sequence, and a read error may be involved. The V and J genes are TRBV6-5 and TRBJ1-4; possibly TRBD1 for D (6 bases). The CDR3 has 12 amino acids. The germline V gene encodes CDR1 MNHEY and CDR2 SVGAGI. The CDR3 loop is CASSKQGRLWIF. The CDR3 nucleotides read TGTGCCAGCAGTAAACAGGGCCGCCTATGGATTTTT.

J is TRBJ1-1 and V is TRBV5-1; 9 positions match TRBD1. The V gene's germline CDR1 is SGHRS and CDR2 YFSETQ. Germline trimming cut 3 bases from V and 5 bases from J; bases unmatched to any gene: 8. The CDR3 covers 15 residues. This CDR3 is CASSSSGTGRTEAFF. The CDR3 DNA is TGCGCCAGCAGCTCCTCCGGGACAGGGAGAACTGAAGCTTTCTTT.

The chain has TRBV5-1 and TRBJ2-7; 8 bases fit TRBD2. The V gene end was trimmed by 0 bases and the J gene end by 1 base; junction bases not matched to a gene: 3. The CDR3 length is 15 residues. Germline values: CDR1 SGHRS, CDR2 YFSETQ. As DNA, the CDR3 is TGCGCCAGCAGCTTGGGGGGACTAGTTTCCTACGAGCAGTACTTC. Its translation: CASSLGGLVSYEQYF.

The chain combines TRBV5-8 with TRBJ2-5, with a weak D call TRBD2 (6 bases). The better agreement between TRBJ2-7 and the DNA end casts doubt on the J call. The CDR3 consists of 15 residues. Germline V gene data show CDR1 as SGHTS and CDR2 as YDEGEE. The CDR3 DNA reads as TGTGCCAGCAGCCCGGACTACTTAATTACCTACGAGCAGTACTTC. It translates to CASSPDYLITYEQYF.